This T cell receptor (beta chain) was sequenced in a study of cytomegalovirus exposure and HLA in healthy donors. Whole-study findings and limits: 164 TCR beta chains were listed as cytomegalovirus-associated. Rare TCR sequences dominated, though some public TCRs recurred in many donors. As was reported, the classifier diagnosed cytomegalovirus status with high specificity and sensitivity.

Sequencing was performed with immunoSEQ multiplex PCR; in TCRdb, only in-frame clones are kept and a portion is missing. The sample consists of 86,000 or so clones, almost 97% of them appearing once. Comment on this clone: What it binds is unknown.

Trimming took off 3 bases at V and 5 bases at J, with 7 bases between the two ends. CDR1 is GTSNPN and CDR2 is SVGIG in the germline V gene (reference sequence). CDR3 length equals 11 residues. The TCR originated in a man younger than 35 in good health and CMV-seropositive. The rearrangement uses TRBV30 and TRBJ1-1; D ambiguous. Input material: PBMCs. As DNA, the CDR3 is TGTGCCTGGAGCCTTATTACTGAAGCTTTCTTT. Amino acid sequence: CAWSLITEAFF.